This T cell receptor (beta chain) was identified in a study of control samples from healthy donors and cancer patients. The V gene lost 5 bases and the J gene lost 6 bases, with 15 bases spanning the gap. This CDR3 has 14 residues. Per the germline V gene, CDR1 is SGHTA and CDR2 is FQGNSA. This table comes from immunoSEQ multiplex PCR, and its TCRdb copy is limited to in-frame clones, with some not included. The sample lists around 150,000 clones, approximately 94% occurring once. This chain connects TRBV7-2 to TRBJ2-3; D is unclear. What was sequenced was PBMCs. This clonotype originated in a man aged 55 to 70 with colorectal cancer. The CDR3 spells CASSLVGNTDTQYF. Written as DNA, the CDR3 is TGTGCCAGCAGCCTAGTAGGTAATACGGATACGCAGTATTTT. The full variable domain, with the rest looked up from reference TRBV7-2 and TRBJ2-3, is GAGVSQSPSNKVTEKGKDVELRCDPISGHTALYWYRQSLGQGLEFLIYFQGNSAPDKSGLPSDRFSAERTGGSVSTLTIQRTQQEDSAVYLCASSLVGNTDTQYFGPGTRLTVL.